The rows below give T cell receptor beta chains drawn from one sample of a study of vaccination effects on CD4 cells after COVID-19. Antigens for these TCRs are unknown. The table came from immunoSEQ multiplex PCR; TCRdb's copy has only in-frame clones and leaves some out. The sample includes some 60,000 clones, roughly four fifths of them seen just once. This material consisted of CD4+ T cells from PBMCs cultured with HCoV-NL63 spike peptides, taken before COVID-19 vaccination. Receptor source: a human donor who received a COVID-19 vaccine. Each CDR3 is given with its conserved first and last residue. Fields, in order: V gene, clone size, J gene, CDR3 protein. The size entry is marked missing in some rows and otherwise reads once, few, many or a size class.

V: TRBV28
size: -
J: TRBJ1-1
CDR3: CASNQGGGTEAFF

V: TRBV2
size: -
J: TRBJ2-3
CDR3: CASSDSAGSRVGSDTQYF

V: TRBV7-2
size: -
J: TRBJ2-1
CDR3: CASSFPTHSNNEQFF

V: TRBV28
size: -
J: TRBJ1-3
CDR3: CASSTGGFGNTIYF

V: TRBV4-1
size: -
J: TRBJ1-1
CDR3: CASSQASWTGRNTEAFF

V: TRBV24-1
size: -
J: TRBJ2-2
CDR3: CATSRSPPRELFF

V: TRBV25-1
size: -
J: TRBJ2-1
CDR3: CASSDYGDGEFF

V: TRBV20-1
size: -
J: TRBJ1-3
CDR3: CSASLGASGNTIYF

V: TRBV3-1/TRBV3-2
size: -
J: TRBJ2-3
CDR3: CASSYGQGTDTQYF

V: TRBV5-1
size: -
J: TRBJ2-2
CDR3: CASSLGRVAGELFF

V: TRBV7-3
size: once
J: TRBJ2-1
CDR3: CASSRQSSYNEQFF

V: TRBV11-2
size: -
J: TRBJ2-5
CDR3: CASSLRDRGETQYF

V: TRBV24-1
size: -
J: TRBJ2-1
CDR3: CATSDPSNEQFF

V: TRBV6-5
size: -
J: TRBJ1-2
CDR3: CASSYRQGSDYGYTF

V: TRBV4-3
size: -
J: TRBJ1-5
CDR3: CASSQEPNQPQHF

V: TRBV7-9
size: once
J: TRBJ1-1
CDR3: CASSPRDRGSTEAFF

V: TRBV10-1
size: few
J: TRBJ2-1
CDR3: CASSERQIINNEQFF

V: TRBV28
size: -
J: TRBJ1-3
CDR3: CASREGRTSGNTIYF

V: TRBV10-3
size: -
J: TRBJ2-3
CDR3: CAIRGLAGLQDTQYF

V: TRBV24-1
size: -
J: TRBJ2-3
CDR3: CATSGSTRTDTQYF

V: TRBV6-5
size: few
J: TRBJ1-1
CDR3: CASSYSIIQNTEAFF

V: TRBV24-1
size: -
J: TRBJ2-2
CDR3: CATSGLAGDPGELFF

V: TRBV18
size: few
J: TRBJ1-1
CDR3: CASSERQGSEAFF

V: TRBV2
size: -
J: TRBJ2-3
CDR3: CASTSGQGRASDTQYF

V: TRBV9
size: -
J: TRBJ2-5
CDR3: CASSLTALPGLAAQETQYF

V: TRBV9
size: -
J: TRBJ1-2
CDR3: CASSVTWTGDYGYTF

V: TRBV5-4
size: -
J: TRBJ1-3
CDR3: CASSSKNRAAGNTIYF

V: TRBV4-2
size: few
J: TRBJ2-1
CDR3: CASSQSGGATNEQFF

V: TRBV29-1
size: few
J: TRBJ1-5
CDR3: CSVESGGDQPQHF

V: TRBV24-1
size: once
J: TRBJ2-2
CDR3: CATSDPGTNTGELFF

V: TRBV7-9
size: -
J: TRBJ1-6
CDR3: CASSSEGDSPLHF

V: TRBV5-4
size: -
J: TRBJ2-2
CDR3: CASSGQGAETGELFF

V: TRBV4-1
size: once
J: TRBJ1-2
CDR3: CASSQEGVQGGEGYTF

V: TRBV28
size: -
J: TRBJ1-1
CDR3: CASTKRAPQGTEAFF

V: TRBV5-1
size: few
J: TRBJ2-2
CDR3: CASSQTGTYTGELFF

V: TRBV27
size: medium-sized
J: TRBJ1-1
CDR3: CASSLFAGVNTEAFF

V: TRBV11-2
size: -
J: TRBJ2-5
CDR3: CASSLRQVTTQETQYF

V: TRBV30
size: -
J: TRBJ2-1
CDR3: CAWRSLQGWGEQFF

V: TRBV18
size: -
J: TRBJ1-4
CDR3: CASSRGVSAATNEKLFF

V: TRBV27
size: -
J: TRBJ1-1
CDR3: CASSAKRLGNTEAFF

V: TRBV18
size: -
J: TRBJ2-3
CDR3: CASSPRDLNTDTQYF

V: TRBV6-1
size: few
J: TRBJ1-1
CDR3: CASSELLDTEAFF

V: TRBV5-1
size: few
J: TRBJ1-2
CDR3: CASSTDGLYGYTF

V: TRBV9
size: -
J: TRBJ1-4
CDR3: CASSVGPQDSAGEKLFF

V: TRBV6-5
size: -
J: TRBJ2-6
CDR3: CASKKGGTGANVLTF

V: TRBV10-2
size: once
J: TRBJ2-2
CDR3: CASSETLGKAANTGELFF

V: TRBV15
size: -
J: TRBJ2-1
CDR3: CATSRDQQTNEQFF

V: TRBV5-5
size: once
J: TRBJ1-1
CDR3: CASSLEGGRTEAFF

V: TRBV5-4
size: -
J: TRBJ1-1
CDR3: CASRRASNTEAFF

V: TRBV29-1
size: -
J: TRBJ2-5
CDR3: CSVQRGYTTETQYF

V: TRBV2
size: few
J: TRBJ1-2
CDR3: CASSFQYYGYTF

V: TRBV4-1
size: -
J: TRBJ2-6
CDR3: CASSQTQGGRLGISGANVLTF